The 2 T cell receptor delta chains listed next were all sequenced from one sample in a study of γδ T cells in repeated Plasmodium falciparum infection. Vgamma9/Vdelta2+ and Vdelta2-negative gammadelta T cells were flow-sorted from PBMC for bulk sequencing. TCRdb redid the clone calls on the multiplex PCR reads with CATT. The sample shows approximately 60,000 delta-chain clones, around 1.7% of them seen only once. The sequencing input was gamma-delta T cells from blood. These receptors all come from a pool of human donors (malaria-infected and uninfected, not separated).

There are a few counts of this clone. A far larger clone is off by one base, so a read error is likely. Distinct nucleotide sequences in the sample also encode this CDR3. This chain joins TRDV1 and TRDJ3; 8 bases agree with TRDD3. In the absence of a J gene in TCRdb, the DNA was matched to germline to assign it here. The V gene end was trimmed by 2 bases and the J gene end by 3 bases; junction bases not matched to a gene: 21. Per the germline V gene, CDR1 is TSWWSYY and CDR2 is QGS. This CDR3 comprises 23 residues. The CDR3 sequence: CALGERSLLGLGDTVWDTRQMFF. The CDR3 coding sequence is TGTGCTCTTGGGGAAAGGTCCCTCTTGGGTCTGGGGGACACAGTCTGGGACACCCGACAGATGTTTTTC.

In the case of this clone: This DNA's translation and the protein TCRdb lists, from a much larger clone, do not match at residue 6, likely due to a read error; the protein shown is translated from the DNA. The J gene has no call, while the V gene is TRDV1; the table's D call, TRDD3, was not checked against the DNA. In germline, CDR1 is TSWWSYY, CDR2 QGS. The CDR3 runs 17 residues. CDR3 DNA: TGTGCTCTTGGGGAAGCTACCGTACTGGTTTTCACCGATAAAGTCATCTTT. Translating it yields CALGEATVLVFTDKVIF.